The 11 T cell receptor beta chains given below trace back to one sample, sequenced in a study of blood T cells in healthy people across ages. It was with a sample-barcoded 5' primer and a J-beta primer mix that a second PCR of about 6 to 11 cycles was run. TCRdb used MiXCR to reprocess the 5' RACE reads, holding one entry per CDR3 protein. The table has approximately 1,000,000 distinct CDR3 sequences, roughly two fifths seen once. The sequenced sample was blood. These receptors all stem from a young man in good health.

The V and J genes are TRBV30 and TRBJ1-5, with 7 bases matching TRBD1. Germline trimming cut 1 base from V and 7 bases from J; bases unmatched to any gene: 16. CDR3 size: 17 residues. Germline loops: CDR1 GTSNPN, CDR2 SVGIG (reference sequence). CDR3 sequence: CAWSEKFGTALKQPQHF. CDR3 nucleotide sequence: TGTGCCTGGAGTGAGAAGTTCGGGACAGCCCTGAAACAGCCCCAGCATTTT.

This clonotype was detected only a few times. The chain joins TRBV6-5 to TRBJ1-2; 9 bases agree with TRBD1. The CDR3 runs to 16 residues. In germline, CDR1 is MNHEY, CDR2 SVGAGI. Unmatched junction bases numbered 9, after V lost 7 bases and J lost 0 bases. CDR3 amino acids: CASTTPGQGPNYGYTF. In DNA form, the CDR3 reads TGTGCCAGCACCACTCCGGGACAGGGCCCTAACTATGGCTACACCTTC.

V is TRBV4-2 and J is TRBJ1-5, with D perhaps matching TRBD1 (5 bases). This CDR3 comprises 17 residues. Germline V gives CDR1 LGHNA, CDR2 YNFKEQ. The germline V and J ends were trimmed by 0 bases and 0 bases, with 12 bases remaining between them. CDR3 DNA sequence: TGTGCCAGCAGCCAAGATGGGGGGGGGGATAGCAATCAGCCCCAGCATTTT. Translating it yields CASSQDGGGDSNQPQHF.

This chain connects TRBV27 to TRBJ1-5; D gene ambiguous. V was pared by 0 bases and J by 3 bases, with 12 bases between. The CDR3 extends over 16 amino acids. CDR1 is MNHEY, CDR2 SMNVEV, per germline (reference sequence). The CDR3 protein is CASSLSSTVINQPQHF. The CDR3 DNA is TGTGCCAGCAGTTTATCTTCCACGGTTATCAATCAGCCCCAGCATTTT.

This clonotype was recorded a few times. The chain combines TRBV24-1 with TRBJ2-5; D is unclear. Germline loops: CDR1 KGHDR, CDR2 SFDVKD. Trimming left V 3 bases short and J 11 bases short, with 12 bases between. The CDR3 consists of 12 residues. For the CDR3, the DNA is TGTGCCACCAGTGATATAGACAATGAGCAGTACTTC. This codes for CATSDIDNEQYF.

This clonotype was detected only a few times. The genes are TRBV29-1 and TRBJ2-1, with D possibly called TRBD1 or TRBD2 (5 bases each). This CDR3 is 13 amino acids long. The V end was cut by 6 bases, the J end by 5 bases, with 14 bases between. Germline assignment: CDR1 SQVTM and CDR2 ANQGSEA. CDR3 DNA sequence: TGCAGCGTGTACTCCGGGGCGCACAATGAGCAGTTCTTC. Amino acids: CSVYSGAHNEQFF.

The table lists this clonotype with many counts. V gene TRBV5-1 combines with J gene TRBJ2-5, with unresolved D. Trimming removed 2 bases at V and 2 bases at J, with 7 bases between. There are 13 residues in the CDR3. The germline CDR1 and CDR2 sequences are SGHRS and YFSETQ. The DNA of the CDR3 is TGCGCCAGCAGCTTTAATGATCAAGAGACCCAGTACTTC. Translation gives CASSFNDQETQYF.

This clonotype was counted a few times. This chain connects TRBV10-3 to TRBJ1-2; D is unclear. Deletions cut 0 bases from V and 7 bases from J, with 15 bases between. Germline V gene data show CDR1 as ENHRY and CDR2 as SYGVKD. CDR3 length: 15 residues. The CDR3 protein is CAISESERTSLGYTF. Here the CDR3 DNA reads TGTGCCATCAGTGAGTCGGAAAGGACCTCCCTTGGCTACACCTTC.

The chain uses TRBV12-3 or TRBV12-4 and TRBJ1-4; 9 bases are a match to TRBD1. There are 15 residues in the CDR3. V lost 3 bases to trimming and J lost 4 bases; unmatched junction nucleotides: 3. CDR3: CASSFWDRVNEKLFF. CDR3 sequence (DNA): TGTGCCAGCAGTTTTTGGGACAGGGTTAATGAAAAACTGTTTTTT.

The V and J genes are TRBV6-2 or TRBV6-3 and TRBJ1-5; D unresolved. Germline V gives CDR1 MNHEY, CDR2 SVGEGT. The V and J ends lost 2 bases and 5 bases respectively, with 10 bases between them. The CDR3 extends over 14 amino acids. The CDR3 is CASSYGETYQPQHF. The CDR3 nucleotides read TGTGCCAGCAGTTACGGGGAAACATATCAGCCCCAGCATTTT.

The CDR3 reads CASSSMQGKGPNEQYF. CDR3 bases: TGTGCCAGCTCATCGATGCAGGGCAAGGGTCCCAATGAGCAGTACTTC. This sequence joins TRBV18 and TRBJ2-5; the D gene is possibly TRBD1 (5 bases). Germline CDR1 is KGHSH and CDR2 is LQKENI. The CDR3 is 16 residues long. V was shortened by 5 bases and J by 11 bases, with 27 bases between the two germline ends.